The present entry profiles one T cell receptor (beta chain) with its context. Its antigen is not known. This record belongs to a study of Tregs in tolerant kidney transplant recipients. Study-level results: Biological reproducibility was not directly addressed in this study. The small number of patients limits these findings pending further validation. Tregs expanded with activated donor B cells seemed most donor-specific.

Sequencing was performed with immunoSEQ multiplex PCR; in TCRdb, only in-frame clones are kept and a portion is missing. The sample shows tens of thousands of clones, approximately 92% of them seen only once. V gave up 0 bases and J gave up 4 bases, with 12 bases separating them. The CDR3 spans 15 residues. Looked up from germline, CDR1 is MNHNY and CDR2 is SVGAGI (reference sequence). Unstimulated regulatory T cells (CD4+CD25+CD127-), CD4+CD25- non-regulatory cells, CD4 and CD8 cells were FACS-sorted from thawed PBMCs. V usage is TRBV6-6 and J usage is TRBJ1-2; D is ambiguous. Sequenced material: CD8+ T cells from blood. The sequence was obtained from a human donor in good health. CDR3 in amino acids: CASSYSISRGYGYTF. CDR3 coding DNA: TGTGCCAGCAGTTACTCGATTTCAAGAGGCTATGGCTACACCTTC.